The table lists the clone carrying this TCR beta chain with a few counts. As yet, its antigen is unknown. MiXCR, applied by TCRdb to the RT-PCR reads, yields one record per CDR3 protein. The sample carries 550,000 to 600,000 distinct CDR3 sequences, 10% to 15% recorded once. This sample was included in a study of response to subunit inactivated influenza vaccine. This CDR3 has 16 residues. V lost 3 bases, J lost 7 bases, and 10 bases stayed unmatched. Germline V gene sequence: CDR1 WSHSY, CDR2 SAAADI. Whole-study findings and limits: The study's authors posited that every seasonal influenza vaccination enlists few new T cells.

The specimen comprised PBMCs from blood, sampled on the day of vaccination. This chain links TRBV10-2 with TRBJ2-3, with 10 bases that match TRBD2. This TCR was recovered from a man aged 45 to 65 who received an inactivated influenza vaccine. CDR3 DNA: TGCGCCAGCAGTGACTCCAGCGGGGGGGCGGAATATACGCAGTATTTT. As protein: CASSDSSGGAEYTQYF.